This T cell receptor beta chain stems from a study of shared clonotypes between healthy human individuals. At the level of the study: A couple of women and a few men aged 18 to 49 made up the donors. Study-wide findings and caveats: Naive CD4 clonotypes overlapped across a few donors at around 4.7%.

Remarks on this clone: Antigen specificity is unknown.

Researchers partitioned CD4+ cells into CD45RA+ naive and CD45RA-negative memory subsets. Some clones are missing from TCRdb's copy, which holds only in-frame ones; the method was immunoSEQ multiplex PCR. The table has about 2 million clones, 95% seen once. The J segment lost 4 bases and the V segment lost 0 bases, leaving 8 bases of the junction unmatched. Per germline, CDR1 MGHRA and CDR2 YSYEKL. CDR3 length equals 16 residues. The sample consisted of naive CD4+ T cells sorted from blood. Subset of the sample: CD45RA+ positively selected. The V and J genes are TRBV4-1 and TRBJ1-2, with 7 nucleotides matching TRBD1. The sequence came from a man between 18 and 35 years old in good health. CDR3 sequence reads: CASSQDEDRTPYGYTF. As DNA, the CDR3 is TGCGCCAGCAGCCAAGATGAGGACAGGACACCCTATGGCTACACCTTC.